A single sample gave rise to the 20 T cell receptor beta chains below, sequenced in a study of T cell responses to AZD1222 COVID-19 vaccine. Produced via immunoSEQ multiplex PCR; TCRdb's table is partial and in-frame only. Here the sample spans 160,000 or so clones, around 87% being singletons. The sequences come from peripheral blood, collected 28 days after the second AZD1222 dose. The receptors come from an adult who received the AZD1222 COVID-19 vaccine.

The chain carries TRBV5-1 and TRBJ2-1, with 12 bases matching TRBD2. The germline V gene has CDR1 SGHRS and CDR2 YFSETQ. The V and J ends lost 0 bases and 5 bases, in that order; junction bases with no gene match: 3. CDR3 length: 16 residues. The CDR3 coding sequence is TGCGCCAGCAGCTTGGGACTAGCGGGAGTCGACAATGAGCAGTTCTTC. Translated, it gives CASSLGLAGVDNEQFF.

The chain employs TRBV24-1 and TRBJ1-4; 7 bases match TRBD1. The CDR3 consists of 15 residues. The ends lost 4 bases at V and 7 bases at J; junction bases unmatched: 8. Germline lookup yields CDR1 KGHDR and CDR2 SFDVKD. CDR3 in amino acids: CATSEASGGLEKLFF. In DNA, the CDR3 is TGTGCCACCAGTGAGGCCTCAGGGGGGCTTGAAAAACTGTTTTTT.

The rearrangement joins TRBV11-3 to TRBJ2-1; D unresolved. Germline V gives CDR1 SGHNT, CDR2 YENEEA. This CDR3 contains 13 residues. The germline V and J ends were trimmed by 6 bases and 6 bases, with 12 bases remaining between them. In nucleotides, the CDR3 is TGTGCCAGCAGTTCTAAGACCGGCAATGAGCAGTTCTTC. It specifies CASSSKTGNEQFF. The variable domain in full, completed from reference TRBV11-3 and TRBJ2-1, reads EAGVVQSPRYKIIEKKQPVAFWCNPISGHNTLYWYLQNLGQGPELLIRYENEEAVDDSQLPKDRFSAERLKGVDSTLKIQPAELGDSAVYLCASSSKTGNEQFFGPGTRLTVL.

In its sample, this clone was seen once. The chain recombines TRBV6-5 with TRBJ1-3; 7 bases line up with TRBD1. With 0 bases clipped from V and 2 bases from J, the junction kept 4 bases outside the gene matches. Per the germline V gene, CDR1 is MNHEY and CDR2 is SVGAGI. CDR3 length: 16 residues. The CDR3 sequence is CASSYSRQGAGNTIYF. The DNA of the CDR3 is TGTGCCAGCAGTTACTCGAGGCAGGGGGCTGGAAACACCATATATTTT.

The rearrangement joins TRBV6-5 to TRBJ2-5; 9 nucleotides agree with TRBD1. Trimming took 4 bases from V and 5 from J; bases not matched to a gene: 5. This CDR3 has 14 residues. The germline V gene encodes CDR1 MNHEY and CDR2 SVGAGI. CDR3 bases: TGTGCCAGCAGTTTTACAGGGGGCGGGGAGACCCAGTACTTC. Amino acid sequence: CASSFTGGGETQYF.

The CDR3 DNA is TGCGCCAGCATCTCGGACAGGGGTCGTGCCTACGAGCAGTACTTC. Protein product: CASISDRGRAYEQYF. The chain uses TRBV10-1 and TRBJ2-7; 9 bases agree with TRBD1. This CDR3 contains 15 residues. V lost 7 bases, J lost 2 bases, and 9 bases stayed unmatched. CDR1 WNHNN and CDR2 SYGVQD come from the germline V gene (reference sequence).

The chain joins TRBV15 to TRBJ2-5; D remains unclear. The CDR3 runs 14 residues. Looked up from germline, CDR1 is LNHNV and CDR2 is YYDKDF (reference sequence). The V end was cut by 3 bases, the J end by 1 base, with 9 bases between. CDR3 bases: TGTGCCACCAGCAGCCATGGGTCCCAAGAGACCCAGTACTTC. Its translation: CATSSHGSQETQYF.

This rearrangement joins TRBV6-2 or TRBV6-3 to TRBJ1-2; 11 bases are shared with TRBD1. Germline V gives CDR1 MNHEY, CDR2 SVGEGT. The CDR3 has 15 residues. After removal of 5 bases from V and 8 bases from J, the junction contained 10 bases not matched to a gene. Here the CDR3 DNA reads TGTGCCAGCAGTCTACGGACAGGGGGCGTCAGAGGCTACACCTTC. It is translated as CASSLRTGGVRGYTF.

The rearrangement links TRBV19 to TRBJ2-5, with 10 nucleotides matching TRBD2. V dropped 3 bases and J dropped 6; count of bases not matched to a gene: 19. This CDR3 contains 19 residues. Germline values: CDR1 LNHDA, CDR2 SQIVND (reference sequence). For the CDR3, the DNA is TGTGCCAGTAGTATCAGCGGGCCTAGCGGGGGAGGAGCGGCGAAGACCCAGTACTTC. Its protein is CASSISGPSGGGAAKTQYF.

The chain couples TRBV18 to TRBJ2-1; 7 nucleotides align to TRBD2. The CDR3 has 16 residues. Germline lookup yields CDR1 KGHSH and CDR2 LQKENI. The junction had 8 bases not matched to a gene; V was cut back by 6 bases and J by 0 bases. The CDR3 loop reads CASSQTSPSSYNEQFF. The CDR3 coding sequence is TGTGCCAGCTCCCAGACTAGCCCCAGCTCCTACAATGAGCAGTTCTTC.

The chain links TRBV3-1 (or the pseudogene TRBV3-2) to TRBJ2-1, with D possibly being TRBD1 (6 bases). This CDR3 comprises 13 residues. From germline, CDR1 is LGHDT and CDR2 YNNKEL (reference sequence). The ends were cut back, 1 base at V and 7 bases at J, with 8 bases in the middle. The CDR3, as DNA: TGTGCCAGCAGCCAAGCAGGGGAGAATGAGCAGTTCTTC. Translation gives CASSQAGENEQFF.

This clone was seen at least ten times. This chain joins TRBV9 and TRBJ1-6, with TRBD1 matching over 10 bases. In germline, CDR1 is SGDLS, CDR2 YYNGEE. The J segment lost 8 bases and the V segment lost 4 bases, leaving 6 bases of the junction unmatched. This CDR3 is 15 amino acids long. Here the CDR3 reads CASSPDRGRDSPLHF. CDR3 bases: TGTGCCAGCAGCCCAGACAGGGGGCGTGATTCACCCCTCCACTTT.

The chain joins TRBV3-1 (or the pseudogene TRBV3-2) to TRBJ2-7; the match to TRBD2 covers 8 bases. V lost 10 bases, J lost 3 bases, and 8 bases stayed unmatched. Germline V gene lookup returns CDR1 LGHDT and CDR2 YNNKEL (reference sequence). CDR3 length: 13 amino acids. The CDR3 nucleotides are TGTGCCACCTCGAACGCGGGAGGCTACGAGCAGTACTTC. Translation gives CATSNAGGYEQYF.

This clone showed up just once. The chain carries TRBV2 and TRBJ1-4; no definite D call. The V and J ends lost 7 bases and 8 bases respectively, with 14 bases between them. Per germline, CDR1 SNHLY and CDR2 FYNNEI. The length of the CDR3 is 13 residues. The CDR3 sequence is CASTWVRGEKLFF. CDR3 DNA: TGTGCCAGCACCTGGGTACGCGGGGAAAAACTGTTTTTT. Together with reference TRBV2 and TRBJ1-4, the CDR3 gives the full variable domain: EPEVTQTPSHQVTQMGQEVILRCVPISNHLYFYWYRQILGQKVEFLVSFYNNEISEKSEIFDDQFSVERPDGSNFTLKIRSTKLEDSAMYFCASTWVRGEKLFFGSGTQLSVL.

The rearrangement uses TRBV7-2 and TRBJ2-5, with D possibly called TRBD1 or TRBD2 (5 bases each). Per the germline V gene, CDR1 is SGHTA and CDR2 is FQGNSA. Trimming cost V 5 bases and J 0 bases, with 13 bases left between them. This CDR3 region has 15 residues. As DNA, the CDR3 is TGTGCCAGCAGCGCCGGGACGGTGTACCAAGAGACCCAGTACTTC. Protein sequence: CASSAGTVYQETQYF.

There are a few counts of this clone. This rearrangement joins TRBV28 to TRBJ2-7, with 7 bases lining up with TRBD1. The CDR3 runs 19 residues. Looked up from germline, CDR1 is MDHEN and CDR2 is SYDVKM. V shed 3 bases, J shed 0 bases, and the junction held 17 bases outside the gene matches. Here the CDR3 reads CASSFPSAGGTLLSYEQYF. CDR3 coding DNA: TGTGCCAGCAGTTTCCCCTCGGCAGGGGGTACCCTACTCTCCTACGAGCAGTACTTC.

This chain connects TRBV28 to TRBJ1-6; 10 nucleotides line up with TRBD1. Germline V gene lookup returns CDR1 MDHEN and CDR2 SYDVKM. The CDR3 extends over 16 amino acids. V shed 5 bases, J shed 5 bases, and the junction held 6 bases outside the gene matches. The CDR3 reads CASSRLGTGDNSPLHF. In DNA form, the CDR3 reads TGTGCCAGCAGTCGCCTCGGGACAGGGGATAATTCACCCCTCCACTTT.

This chain uses TRBV5-1 with TRBJ1-1; TRBD1 matches at 9 bases. V trimming: 1 base; J trimming: 5 bases; junction bases outside the gene matches: 9. The germline V gene has CDR1 SGHRS and CDR2 YFSETQ. The CDR3 is 16 amino acids. The CDR3 here is CASSLMTGGGLTEAFF. In DNA form, the CDR3 reads TGCGCCAGCAGCTTGATGACAGGGGGAGGGCTGACTGAAGCTTTCTTT.

The chain is built from TRBV29-1 and TRBJ2-3; 8 bases line up with TRBD1. The germline V gene has CDR1 SQVTM and CDR2 ANQGSEA. Germline trimming cut 5 bases from V and 2 bases from J; bases unmatched to any gene: 6. The CDR3 covers 14 residues. CDR3: CSVPATGVTDTQYF. The DNA of the CDR3 is TGCAGCGTTCCCGCGACAGGGGTCACAGATACGCAGTATTTT.

This sequence joins TRBV5-1 and TRBJ2-2; the match to TRBD2 covers 8 bases. The CDR3 consists of 16 residues. Germline loops: CDR1 SGHRS, CDR2 YFSETQ. Trimming cost V 0 bases and J 3 bases; bases outside gene matches: 4. In nucleotides, the CDR3 is TGCGCCAGCAGCTTGGCTCTAGCGGGTTACACCGGGGAGCTGTTTTTT. This sequence encodes CASSLALAGYTGELFF.